This T cell receptor (beta chain) is from a study of blood T cell repertoires in COVID-19. The CDR3 consists of 16 residues. Germline CDR1 LGHNA, CDR2 YSLEER. Trimming cost V 1 base and J 0 bases; bases outside gene matches: 5. Sequencing used immunoSEQ multiplex PCR; TCRdb keeps in-frame clones, though not all of them. The table lists almost 95,000 clones, 65% to 85% of them singletons. Sequenced: peripheral blood. The gene calls are TRBV4-3 and TRBJ2-7, with 8 bases lining up with TRBD1. The source is a man aged 55 to 70 with acute or convalescent COVID-19. The CDR3 DNA is TGCGCCAGCAGCCAAGTTAAGGGACAGGACTCCTACGAGCAGTACTTC. The encoded protein is CASSQVKGQDSYEQYF.